These T cell receptor beta chains were read from a single sample in a study of T cell responses to AZD1222 COVID-19 vaccine. Generated by immunoSEQ multiplex PCR, the TCRdb table keeps only in-frame clones and is missing some. The data hold some 83,000 clones, with more than 75% observed a single time. This material consisted of peripheral blood, taken on day 0 of AZD1222 vaccination. These TCRs come from an adult in good health. CDR3s include the opening cysteine and the closing phenylalanine or tryptophan. A D gene is named only where the DNA matches it firmly. For some rows the clone size is stated as once, few or many, or as a class when expanded; others skip it.

few,TRBJ2-5,.,TRBV7-9,TGTGCCACCCCGAACCCCTATAACCAAGAGACCCAGTACTTC,CATPNPYNQETQYF
.,TRBJ1-1,TRBD1,TRBV3-1/TRBV3-2,TGTGCCAGCAGCGATTGGGACAGGGGGTCTAGGAACACTGAAGCTTTCTTT,CASSDWDRGSRNTEAFF
.,TRBJ2-1,TRBD2,TRBV3-1/TRBV3-2,TGTGCCAGCAGCCAAGATCGCCTGGTAGCGGGGGGCCCCTACAATGAGCAGTTCTTC,CASSQDRLVAGGPYNEQFF
.,TRBJ1-1,.,TRBV25-1,TGTGCCAGCAGAGCGAGGGGGGGCACTGAAGCTTTCTTT,CASRARGGTEAFF
.,TRBJ2-3,TRBD1,TRBV29-1,TGCAGCGTCGGGGACAGGGGCCGAGATACGCAGTATTTT,CSVGDRGRDTQYF
.,TRBJ1-3,.,TRBV5-1,TGCGCCAGCAGGGAACCAGGCCGCTCTGGAAACACCATATATTTT,CASREPGRSGNTIYF
.,TRBJ1-5,.,TRBV28,TGTGCCAGCAGCGACTACGAGGGGGGGAGCAATCAGCCCCAGCATTTT,CASSDYEGGSNQPQHF
.,TRBJ2-7,.,TRBV5-6,TGTGCCAGCAGCACGACCGACGAGGGTTTTAATTACGAGCAGTACTTC,CASSTTDEGFNYEQYF
.,TRBJ1-1,.,TRBV29-1,TGCAGCGCCGGACATATCACTGAAGCTTTCTTT,CSAGHITEAFF
.,TRBJ1-1,.,TRBV30,TGTGCCTGGAGTGTAGCAGAGAACACTGAAGCTTTCTTT,CAWSVAENTEAFF
.,TRBJ2-1,TRBD2,TRBV9,TGTGCCAGCACCAAAACGGGACTAGCTTCCAATGAGCAGTTCTTC,CASTKTGLASNEQFF
.,TRBJ1-5,.,TRBV5-1,TGCGCCAGCAGCTTGGGTGATTTCGGCAATCAGCCCCAGCATTTT,CASSLGDFGNQPQHF
.,TRBJ2-7,.,TRBV6-2/TRBV6-3,TGTGCCAGCAGTTCAATTACTAGCTACGAGCAGTACTTC,CASSSITSYEQYF
.,TRBJ2-3,TRBD2,TRBV5-1,TGCGCCAGCAGCATCCGGACTAGCGGAGACACAGATACGCAGTATTTT,CASSIRTSGDTDTQYF
.,TRBJ2-7,.,TRBV15,TGTGCCACCAGCAGAGATAAGGGGCTCTACGAGCAGTACTTC,CATSRDKGLYEQYF
.,TRBJ2-5,.,TRBV13,TGTGCCAGCAGCTCACAACAGGCCCAGTACTTC,CASSSQQAQYF
.,TRBJ1-1,.,TRBV7-6,TGTGCCAGCAGCTTAGAAGCGGGATCCGAAGCTTTCTTT,CASSLEAGSEAFF
.,TRBJ1-5,.,TRBV10-3,TGTGCCACCGGGGCCAATAATCAGCCCCAGCATTTT,CATGANNQPQHF
.,TRBJ2-6,.,TRBV2,TGTGCCAGCATGAGGACGGTCAGCTCTGGGGCCAACGTCCTGACTTTC,CASMRTVSSGANVLTF
few,TRBJ1-3,.,TRBV10-2,TGCGCCAGCAGTGATGTACAGCCAAGCTCTGGAAACACCATATATTTT,CASSDVQPSSGNTIYF
.,TRBJ1-3,.,TRBV7-9,TGTGCCAGCACCAGGGCCAGGGCTGGAAACACCATATATTTT,CASTRARAGNTIYF
.,TRBJ1-4,.,TRBV19,TGTGCCAGTAGTACTCCCCGGACAGCTTTAAATGAAAAACTGTTTTTT,CASSTPRTALNEKLFF
.,TRBJ2-2,.,TRBV24-1,TGTGCCACCAGTGCGACAGTCACCGGGGAGCTGTTTTTT,CATSATVTGELFF
once,TRBJ1-2,TRBD1,TRBV5-8,TGTGCCAGCAGCTTAGGCGGGACAGGGGGAAATGGCTACACCTTC,CASSLGGTGGNGYTF
.,TRBJ2-2,TRBD2,TRBV7-2,TGTGCCAGCAGCTTAGAGTTCCGGGAGGGGATCACCGGGGAGCTGTTTTTT,CASSLEFREGITGELFF
.,TRBJ1-2,TRBD1,TRBV6-1,TGTGCCAGCAGTGAAACAGGGGGCGGCTATGGCTACACCTTC,CASSETGGGYGYTF
.,TRBJ1-1,.,TRBV7-6,TGTGCCAGCAGCTTAGCTACCAACGGGGAATCTGAAGCTTTCTTT,CASSLATNGESEAFF
.,TRBJ1-5,.,TRBV2,TGTGCCAGCGTGGGGGGGCTGTCTAAGCCCCAGCATTTT,CASVGGLSKPQHF
.,TRBJ1-1,TRBD1,TRBV7-9,TGTGCCAGCAGCTTATTCAGGGGGAGGGACACTGAAGCTTTCTTT,CASSLFRGRDTEAFF
.,TRBJ2-5,.,TRBV12-5,TGTGCTAGTGGTTTGGGGACGGGGGCCCCCGAAGAGACCCAGTACTTC,CASGLGTGAPEETQYF
.,TRBJ1-2,TRBD1,TRBV28,TGTGCCAGCAGTTCCGGGACAGGGATGATTTATGGCTACACCTTC,CASSSGTGMIYGYTF
.,TRBJ1-5,.,TRBV3-1/TRBV3-2,TGTGCCAGCAGCCAAGATGGGGGCGCACGGCAGCCCCAGCATTTT,CASSQDGGARQPQHF
.,TRBJ2-5,.,TRBV5-1,TGCGCCAGCAGCTTGGTCGGGGAGACCCAGTACTTC,CASSLVGETQYF
once,TRBJ2-7,.,TRBV6-2/TRBV6-3,TGTGCCAGCAGTTACGCCGAATCTTACGAGCAGTACTTC,CASSYAESYEQYF
once,TRBJ2-6,TRBD1,TRBV7-3,TGTGCCAGCAGTCTTTTCCCGGGACAGGGGGCTGGGGCCAACGTCCTGACTTTC,CASSLFPGQGAGANVLTF
.,TRBJ2-7,.,TRBV4-1,TGCGCCAGCAGCCAAGATGACGGGATACCCTCGTACGAGCAGTACTTC,CASSQDDGIPSYEQYF
.,TRBJ1-6,.,TRBV29-1,TGCAGCGTTGAAAGAAGGCGGGGAGGACTCCACTTT,CSVERRRGGLHF
.,TRBJ1-4,.,TRBV7-8,TGTGCCAGCAGCTTAGGGAGCCTTCGTGGACTGTTTTTT,CASSLGSLRGLFF
once,TRBJ2-5,.,TRBV28,TGTGCCAGCAAAGACGGGGCGGGGACCCAAGAGACCCAGTACTTC,CASKDGAGTQETQYF